These 26 T cell receptor beta chains were all obtained from the same sample, sequenced in a study of shared clonotypes between healthy human individuals. Sequenced by immunoSEQ multiplex PCR; TCRdb stores in-frame clones only, minus some. The sample yields about 680,000 clones, approximately 75% seen once. The sample consisted of memory CD4+ T cells sorted from blood. Subset here: CD45RA-negative fraction. The receptor set was obtained from a woman aged 30 to 39 in good health.

V gene TRBV4-1 combines with J gene TRBJ2-2; 7 positions agree with TRBD2. The CDR3 spans 15 residues. With V trimmed by 5 bases and J by 4 bases, 7 bases remained unmatched. Germline-derived CDR1 and CDR2 are MGHRA and YSYEKL. This chain's CDR3 is CASSSSGTGTGELFF. The CDR3 coding sequence is TGCGCCAGCAGCTCCAGCGGGACGGGCACCGGGGAGCTGTTTTTT.

The rearrangement uses TRBV5-4 and TRBJ2-7, with TRBD2 identical over 11 bases. The V gene's germline CDR1 is SGHNT and CDR2 YYREEE (reference sequence). After removal of 4 bases from V and 3 bases from J, the junction contained 9 bases not matched to a gene. The CDR3 spans 16 residues. The CDR3 bases are TGTGCCAGCAGCACCCTAGCGGGAGGAATAAACTACGAGCAGTACTTC. Residues: CASSTLAGGINYEQYF.

A few counts support this clone. Additional DNA sequences in this sample encode the identical CDR3. CDR3 in DNA: TGTGCCAGCAGTTCTCTAGCGGGAGGGCCATACGAGCAGTACTTC. As protein: CASSSLAGGPYEQYF. The chain carries TRBV28 and TRBJ2-7; 12 nucleotides align to TRBD2. With 4 bases clipped from V and 4 bases from J, the junction kept 5 bases outside the gene matches. The CDR3 runs 15 residues. CDR1 is MDHEN and CDR2 is SYDVKM in the germline V gene.

The rearrangement links TRBV25-1 to TRBJ2-7; 8 bases match TRBD1. The CDR3 is made up of 15 amino acids. V lost 4 bases and J lost 2; bases outside the gene matches: 7. The germline V gene encodes CDR1 MGHDK and CDR2 SYGVNS. The CDR3, as DNA: TGTGCCAGCAGTGCGGCCGGGACAGGCGCCTACGAGCAGTACTTC. Residues: CASSAAGTGAYEQYF.

The rearrangement links TRBV6-5 to TRBJ2-1, with 10 positions matching TRBD2. Germline CDR1 and CDR2: MNHEY and SVGAGI. J gave up 7 bases and V 7 bases, and 7 bases lay outside the gene matches. This CDR3 comprises 14 residues. Here the CDR3 reads CASNGASGSNEQFF. The CDR3 nucleotides read TGTGCCAGCAACGGGGCTAGCGGGAGTAATGAGCAGTTCTTC.

V and J are TRBV27 and TRBJ1-5; the D gene is possibly TRBD1 (6 bases). The CDR3 has 13 residues. V lost 6 bases and J 7 bases, leaving 13 bases between the germline ends. Germline CDR1 is MNHEY and CDR2 is SMNVEV (reference sequence). CDR3 sequence: CASRGRGGQPQHF. For the CDR3, the DNA is TGTGCCAGCAGGGGCAGGGGAGGGCAGCCCCAGCATTTT.

V gene TRBV7-2 combines with J gene TRBJ2-7; the match to TRBD2 covers 7 bases. The CDR3 has 14 amino acids. Germline V gene data show CDR1 as SGHTA and CDR2 as FQGNSA. J gave up 2 bases and V 5 bases, and 6 bases lay outside the gene matches. The CDR3 coding sequence is TGTGCCAGCAGCGCCTCGGGGGGAACCTACGAGCAGTACTTC. Its translation: CASSASGGTYEQYF.

The rearrangement uses TRBV11-2 and TRBJ2-2; D perhaps matches TRBD1 (5 bases). With 1 base removed from V and 5 bases from J, the gap between germline ends came to 8 bases. CDR3 length: 14 residues. Looked up from germline, CDR1 is SGHAT and CDR2 is FQNNGV. This CDR3 reads CASSLVRTTGELFF. Here the CDR3 DNA reads TGTGCCAGCAGCTTAGTCAGGACAACCGGGGAGCTGTTTTTT. The whole variable domain, filled in from reference TRBV11-2 and TRBJ2-2, reads EAGVAQSPRYKIIEKRQSVAFWCNPISGHATLYWYQQILGQGPKLLIQFQNNGVVDDSQLPKDRFSAERLKGVDSTLKIQPAKLEDSAVYLCASSLVRTTGELFFGEGSRLTVL.

This rearrangement joins TRBV27 to TRBJ1-1; D unresolved. Trimming pared 4 bases from V and 11 bases from J, leaving 11 bases between. The length of the CDR3 is 11 residues. Germline V gene lookup returns CDR1 MNHEY and CDR2 SMNVEV (reference sequence). This CDR3 reads CASSSHRRAFF. The CDR3 DNA follows: TGTGCCAGCAGTTCCCACCGAAGGGCTTTCTTT.

This clone has only a few counts. This sequence may be a read error, since a much larger clone differs from it by one base. The rearrangement uses TRBV19 and TRBJ2-1; TRBD2 agrees at 11 bases. The trim removed 9 bases at V and 4 bases at J, leaving 8 bases unmatched. The CDR3 has 15 residues. The germline V gene encodes CDR1 LNHDA and CDR2 SQIVND (reference sequence). The CDR3 sequence: CASTAGTSGYNEQFF. CDR3 in DNA: TGTGCCAGCACCGCCGGGACTAGCGGATACAATGAGCAGTTCTTC.

The chain recombines TRBV29-1 with TRBJ2-3; a possible D gene is TRBD1 (5 bases). The germline CDR1 and CDR2 sequences are SQVTM and ANQGSEA. This CDR3 has 14 residues. The V gene lost 4 bases and the J gene lost 2 bases, with 13 bases spanning the gap. CDR3 protein: CSVVPQGATDTQYF. In nucleotides, the CDR3 is TGCAGCGTTGTCCCGCAGGGTGCCACAGATACGCAGTATTTT.

The genes are TRBV11-2 and TRBJ2-2; 9 nucleotides line up with TRBD1. V was pared by 7 bases and J by 3 bases, with 3 bases of the junction left unmatched. Germline values: CDR1 SGHAT, CDR2 FQNNGV. This CDR3 region has 14 residues. The CDR3 reads CASIDRGDTGELFF. CDR3 DNA: TGTGCCAGCATCGACAGGGGGGACACCGGGGAGCTGTTTTTT.

This clone was detected only once. V gene TRBV6-1 combines with J gene TRBJ1-5; D is uncertain. CDR1 is MNHNS, CDR2 SASEGT, per germline. V was pared by 8 bases and J by 3 bases, with 14 bases between. This CDR3 comprises 14 residues. Here the CDR3 DNA reads TGTGCCAGCCATTTAGGGCCCAACAATCAGCCCCAGCATTTT. Translated, it gives CASHLGPNNQPQHF.

As DNA, the CDR3 is TGTGCCATTTCATACGAGTACGCTTCAACTAATGAAAAACTGTTTTTT. Translation: CAISYEYASTNEKLFF. The V call is TRBV10-3, the J call TRBJ1-4; D is ambiguous. There are 16 residues in the CDR3. From germline, CDR1 is ENHRY and CDR2 SYGVKD. The ends were cut back, 9 bases at V and 0 bases at J, with 17 bases in the middle.

V gene TRBV19 combines with J gene TRBJ1-1; D perhaps matches TRBD1 (5 bases). This CDR3 comprises 14 residues. Germline CDR1 and CDR2: LNHDA and SQIVND (reference sequence). V was clipped by 7 bases and J by 0 bases, with 12 bases between them. CDR3 DNA: TGTGCCAGTAACCAAGGGGCCCTGAACACTGAAGCTTTCTTT. It yields the protein CASNQGALNTEAFF.

The chain recombines TRBV4-1 with TRBJ2-1; 12 bases fit TRBD2. This CDR3 is built from 19 residues. Looked up from germline, CDR1 is MGHRA and CDR2 is YSYEKL. J gave up 0 bases and V 3 bases, and 9 bases lay outside the gene matches. CDR3 nucleotides: TGCGCCAGCAGCCATCCGGGACTAGCGGGTACGGGCTCCTACAATGAGCAGTTCTTC. Its protein is CASSHPGLAGTGSYNEQFF.

The rearrangement joins TRBV11-2 to TRBJ1-4; 9 positions match TRBD1. This CDR3 is 14 amino acids long. CDR1 and CDR2 (germline): SGHAT, FQNNGV. The V and J ends lost 6 bases and 6 bases, in that order; junction bases with no gene match: 5. CDR3 nucleotide sequence: TGTGCCAGCAGGTCACAGGGGGCGGATGAAAAACTGTTTTTT. Translating it yields CASRSQGADEKLFF.

The chain has TRBV28 and TRBJ2-7, with a possible D match to TRBD1 (6 bases). This CDR3 spans 14 amino acids. V was shortened by 7 bases and J by 4 bases, with 17 bases between the two germline ends. Germline loops: CDR1 MDHEN, CDR2 SYDVKM. CDR3 bases: TGTGCCAGCACCCTAACTGGACAGCTATACGAGCAGTACTTC. Its protein product is CASTLTGQLYEQYF.

The V gene is TRBV18, the J gene TRBJ2-7; possibly TRBD2 for D (5 bases). V lost 3 bases and J lost 2, with 17 bases in between. The CDR3 has 16 residues. CDR1 is KGHSH and CDR2 is LQKENI in the germline V gene. For the CDR3, the DNA is TGTGCCAGCTCACCCTCTGGGGTAGCGAATACCTACGAGCAGTACTTC. Its translation: CASSPSGVANTYEQYF.

This clone was recorded once. The gene calls are TRBV7-9 and TRBJ1-4, with 9 positions matching TRBD1. The CDR3 sequence is 19 residues long. Losses at the gene ends were 5 bases for V and 0 bases for J; bases not matched to a gene: 13. Germline CDR1 and CDR2: SEHNR and FQNEAQ (reference sequence). DNA of the CDR3: TGTGCCAGCAGCCATAAACAGGGGGCGGTCGGTGCAACTAATGAAAAACTGTTTTTT. Translated: CASSHKQGAVGATNEKLFF.

DNA of the CDR3: TGTGCCAGCAGCCCACCCCCCTACAGGAGTAACTATGGCTACACCTTC. Translating it yields CASSPPPYRSNYGYTF. The rearrangement links TRBV28 to TRBJ1-2; D is possibly TRBD1 (5 bases). This CDR3 has 16 residues. Germline CDR1 and CDR2: MDHEN and SYDVKM. Trimming took off 6 bases at V and 1 base at J, with 18 bases between the two ends.

The V call is TRBV19, the J call TRBJ1-1, with TRBD1 as a possible D gene (6 bases). The CDR3 covers 13 residues. V lost 2 bases, J lost 11 bases, and 15 bases lay in between. CDR1 is LNHDA, CDR2 SQIVND, per germline (reference sequence). CDR3 bases: TGTGCCAGTAGTATACGACAGGAGGATAGGGCTTTCTTT. It encodes CASSIRQEDRAFF.

The V call is TRBV2, the J call TRBJ1-4; D gene unclear. Germline values: CDR1 SNHLY, CDR2 FYNNEI. Trimming took off 2 bases at V and 8 bases at J, with 6 bases between the two ends. The CDR3 sequence is 12 residues long. The CDR3 coding sequence is TGTGCCAGCAGTGAACCCACGGAAAAACTGTTTTTT. It codes for CASSEPTEKLFF.

This clone was seen a few times. The chain carries TRBV30 and TRBJ2-1; the match to TRBD1 covers 7 bases. The germline V gene encodes CDR1 GTSNPN and CDR2 SVGIG (reference sequence). The CDR3 sequence is 15 residues long. The V segment lost 5 bases and the J segment 8 bases; nucleotides outside the gene matches: 15. The DNA for the CDR3 is TGTGCCTGGTCAACTCCGGGACAGACCTCGGATGAGCAGTTCTTC. This sequence encodes CAWSTPGQTSDEQFF.

The chain recombines TRBV5-1 with TRBJ2-1; weak D call: TRBD2 (5 bases). Deletions cut 2 bases from V and 9 bases from J, with 9 bases between. The CDR3 has 12 amino acids. Germline CDR1 SGHRS, CDR2 YFSETQ. CDR3 sequence (DNA): TGCGCCAGCAGCTTAAGCGGTCGTGAGCAGTTCTTC. This gives the protein CASSLSGREQFF.

The V and J genes are TRBV4-1 and TRBJ2-3, with D perhaps TRBD2 (5 bases). The CDR3 contains 17 residues. V lost 0 bases and J lost 0, with 13 bases in between. In germline, CDR1 is MGHRA, CDR2 YSYEKL. CDR3 DNA sequence: TGCGCCAGCAGCCAAGATAGGGTAGCGCTTAGCACAGATACGCAGTATTTT. Amino acids: CASSQDRVALSTDTQYF.